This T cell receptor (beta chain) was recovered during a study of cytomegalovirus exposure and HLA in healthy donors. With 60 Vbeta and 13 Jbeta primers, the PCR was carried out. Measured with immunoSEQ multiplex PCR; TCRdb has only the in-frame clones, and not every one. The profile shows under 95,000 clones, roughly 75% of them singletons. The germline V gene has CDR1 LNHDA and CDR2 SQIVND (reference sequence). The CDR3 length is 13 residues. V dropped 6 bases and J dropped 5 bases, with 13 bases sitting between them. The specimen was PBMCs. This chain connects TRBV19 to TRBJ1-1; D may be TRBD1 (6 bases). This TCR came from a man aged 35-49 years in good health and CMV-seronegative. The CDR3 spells CASRNRGATEAFF. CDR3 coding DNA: TGTGCCAGTAGGAACCGGGGGGCTACTGAAGCTTTCTTT.